This is a list of T cell receptor beta chains from one sample in a study of cytomegalovirus exposure and HLA in healthy donors. The repertoire was sequenced with immunoSEQ multiplex PCR; TCRdb's copy has only in-frame clones and lacks some. This table has about 140,000 clones, more than 65% appearing once. Sample: PBMCs. Every receptor here comes from a woman in her thirties in good health and CMV-seronegative. Both conserved end residues are part of each CDR3. D genes are given only for firm matches. Part of the rows lack a size; the others show once, few, many or a class for expanded clones.

clone size: few; V gene: TRBV25-1; D gene: TRBD2; J gene: TRBJ2-1; CDR3 protein: CASSRGVREQFF; CDR3 DNA: TGTGCCAGCAGTCGGGGGGTTCGCGAGCAGTTCTTC
clone size: NA; V gene: TRBV7-8; D gene: TRBD1; J gene: TRBJ1-1; CDR3 protein: CASSQTTAGGEAFF; CDR3 DNA: TGTGCCAGCAGCCAAACCACCGCAGGGGGAGAAGCTTTCTTT
clone size: few; V gene: TRBV14; D gene: NA; J gene: TRBJ1-2; CDR3 protein: CASSQDLSGSGYTF; CDR3 DNA: TGTGCCAGCAGCCAAGATCTTTCAGGGTCCGGCTACACCTTC
clone size: few; V gene: TRBV6-1; D gene: TRBD1; J gene: TRBJ2-2; CDR3 protein: CASSERGQGGTGELFF; CDR3 DNA: TGTGCCAGCAGTGAACGGGGACAGGGTGGCACCGGGGAGCTGTTTTTT
clone size: NA; V gene: TRBV28; D gene: TRBD2; J gene: TRBJ2-3; CDR3 protein: CASSYPSGSSTDTQYF; CDR3 DNA: TGTGCCAGCAGTTATCCTAGCGGGAGTAGCACAGATACGCAGTATTTT
clone size: NA; V gene: TRBV10-3; D gene: NA; J gene: TRBJ2-7; CDR3 protein: CAISASYEQYF; CDR3 DNA: TGTGCCATCAGCGCGAGCTACGAGCAGTACTTC
clone size: NA; V gene: TRBV2; D gene: TRBD1; J gene: TRBJ2-3; CDR3 protein: CASSDRGGTDTQYF; CDR3 DNA: TGTGCCAGCAGCGACAGGGGGGGCACAGATACGCAGTATTTT
clone size: NA; V gene: TRBV6-1; D gene: NA; J gene: TRBJ1-6; CDR3 protein: CASSVSPRENSPLHF; CDR3 DNA: TGTGCCAGCAGTGTTTCTCCCCGGGAAAATTCACCCCTCCACTTT
clone size: NA; V gene: TRBV7-9; D gene: TRBD2; J gene: TRBJ2-3; CDR3 protein: CASSLLLGREDLRTDTQYF; CDR3 DNA: TGTGCCAGCAGCTTATTACTAGGGCGGGAGGACCTTCGCACAGATACGCAGTATTTT
clone size: once; V gene: TRBV19; D gene: NA; J gene: TRBJ1-5; CDR3 protein: CASSLTGSGQPQHF; CDR3 DNA: TGTGCCAGTAGTCTAACAGGGTCGGGACAGCCCCAGCATTTT
clone size: NA; V gene: TRBV5-8; D gene: TRBD2; J gene: TRBJ2-1; CDR3 protein: CASSLERGWNEQFF; CDR3 DNA: TGTGCCAGCAGCTTAGAGCGGGGGTGGAATGAGCAGTTCTTC
clone size: few; V gene: TRBV27; D gene: NA; J gene: TRBJ2-7; CDR3 protein: CASKQGTSYEQYF; CDR3 DNA: TGTGCCAGCAAACAGGGGACTTCCTACGAGCAGTACTTC
clone size: NA; V gene: TRBV10-1; D gene: TRBD2; J gene: TRBJ2-2; CDR3 protein: CASSGTSGGTGELFF; CDR3 DNA: TGCGCCAGCAGTGGGACTAGCGGAGGGACCGGGGAGCTGTTTTTT
clone size: NA; V gene: TRBV5-1; D gene: NA; J gene: TRBJ2-3; CDR3 protein: CASTVGGAEDTQYF; CDR3 DNA: TGCGCCAGCACAGTGGGGGGGGCTGAAGATACGCAGTATTTT
clone size: NA; V gene: TRBV7-8; D gene: NA; J gene: TRBJ1-5; CDR3 protein: CASSLAQGYSNQPQHF; CDR3 DNA: TGTGCCAGCAGCTTAGCGCAGGGATATAGCAATCAGCCCCAGCATTTT
clone size: NA; V gene: TRBV7-9; D gene: TRBD1; J gene: TRBJ2-2; CDR3 protein: CASSPSPGQGYTGELFF; CDR3 DNA: TGTGCCAGCAGCCCCTCCCCGGGACAGGGCTACACCGGGGAGCTGTTTTTT
clone size: few; V gene: TRBV5-1; D gene: TRBD2; J gene: TRBJ2-4; CDR3 protein: CASSQGLAGAKNIQYF; CDR3 DNA: TGCGCCAGCAGCCAAGGACTAGCGGGAGCCAAAAACATTCAGTACTTC
clone size: NA; V gene: TRBV6-1; D gene: NA; J gene: TRBJ2-3; CDR3 protein: CASSEVAGGPDTQYF; CDR3 DNA: TGTGCCAGCAGTGAAGTGGCAGGGGGGCCAGATACGCAGTATTTT
clone size: NA; V gene: TRBV28; D gene: TRBD1; J gene: TRBJ2-7; CDR3 protein: CASRFDRGYEQYF; CDR3 DNA: TGTGCCAGCAGGTTTGACAGGGGCTACGAGCAGTACTTC